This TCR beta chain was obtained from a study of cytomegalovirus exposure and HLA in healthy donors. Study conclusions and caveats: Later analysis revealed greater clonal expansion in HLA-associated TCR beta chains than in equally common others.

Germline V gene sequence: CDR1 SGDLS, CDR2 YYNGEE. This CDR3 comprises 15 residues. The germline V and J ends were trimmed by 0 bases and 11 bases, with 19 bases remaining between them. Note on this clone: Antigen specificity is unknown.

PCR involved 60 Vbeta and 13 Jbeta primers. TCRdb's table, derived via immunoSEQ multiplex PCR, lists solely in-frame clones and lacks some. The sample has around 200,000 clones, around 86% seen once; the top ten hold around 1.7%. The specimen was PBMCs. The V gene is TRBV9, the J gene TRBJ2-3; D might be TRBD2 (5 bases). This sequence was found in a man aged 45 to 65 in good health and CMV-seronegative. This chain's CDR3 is CASSVATGNHPGQYF. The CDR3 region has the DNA TGTGCCAGCAGCGTAGCTACGGGGAATCACCCCGGGCAGTATTTT.